Presented here are 32 T cell receptor beta chains from one specimen sequenced in a study of T-cell memory formation after mild COVID-19. MiXCR was run by TCRdb on the 5' RACE reads, yielding one entry per CDR3 protein. The sample lists a few hundred thousand distinct CDR3 sequences; approximately 15% were seen once. The specimen sequenced was PBMCs or a T cell subset sorted from them (not recorded which). Every receptor here comes from a man younger than 35 who had mild COVID-19 (a few samples of this study predate the infection). Cell type and time point are not known.

This clonotype was recorded a few times. The V call is TRBV19, the J call TRBJ1-5; D remains unclear. Per germline, CDR1 LNHDA and CDR2 SQIVND (reference sequence). V was shortened by 9 bases and J by 4 bases, with 10 bases between the two germline ends. The CDR3 sequence is 12 residues long. The CDR3 DNA sequence: TGTGCCAGCCACTTTGTGAATCAGCCCCAGCATTTT. Its protein is CASHFVNQPQHF.

This clonotype was picked up a small number of times. The chain joins TRBV28 to TRBJ1-5; no reliable D call. In germline, CDR1 is MDHEN, CDR2 SYDVKM. This CDR3 has 14 residues. V was clipped by 4 bases and J by 0 bases, with 7 bases between them. CDR3 protein: CASSSPGSNQPQHF. Written as DNA, the CDR3 is TGTGCCAGCAGTTCTCCAGGTAGCAATCAGCCCCAGCATTTT.

This clonotype showed up just a few times. V and J are TRBV5-1 and TRBJ1-4, with TRBD1 identical over 9 bases. CDR1 SGHRS and CDR2 YFSETQ come from the germline V gene. The V gene end was trimmed by 3 bases and the J gene end by 6 bases; junction bases not matched to a gene: 3. This CDR3 comprises 14 residues. This CDR3 reads CASSSRQGDEKLFF. The DNA for the CDR3 is TGCGCCAGCAGCTCCCGACAGGGGGATGAAAAACTGTTTTTT.

This clonotype was observed a handful of times. The rearrangement links TRBV5-1 to TRBJ2-1, with D perhaps matching TRBD2 (5 bases). This CDR3 region has 13 residues. Trimming removed 0 bases from V and 6 bases from J, with 7 bases in between. The V gene's germline CDR1 is SGHRS and CDR2 YFSETQ. The CDR3 loop is CASSLERSNEQFF. Here the CDR3 DNA reads TGCGCCAGCAGCTTGGAGCGGAGCAATGAGCAGTTCTTC.

The chain links TRBV5-1 to TRBJ2-1, with a tentative D call TRBD2 (7 bases). Germline CDR1 SGHRS, CDR2 YFSETQ. CDR3 length: 15 residues. Deletions cut 8 bases from V and 4 bases from J, with 19 bases between. The CDR3 spells CASQRVGGTYNEQFF. The CDR3 DNA follows: TGCGCCAGTCAAAGGGTCGGGGGGACATACAATGAGCAGTTCTTC.

The rearrangement links TRBV6-5 to TRBJ1-2, with a possible D match to TRBD1 (6 bases). Trimming removed 2 bases at V and 4 bases at J, with 20 bases between. Germline V gene data show CDR1 as MNHEY and CDR2 as SVGAGI. The CDR3 runs to 17 residues. The CDR3 reads CASSYGGGRGRGYGYTF. CDR3 nucleotide sequence: TGTGCCAGCAGTTACGGGGGCGGACGGGGGCGCGGCTATGGCTACACCTTC.

J is TRBJ1-2 and V is TRBV7-6; D might be TRBD1 (6 bases). The CDR3 is 13 residues long. Trimming left V 0 bases short and J 7 bases short, with 9 bases between. Germline CDR1 and CDR2: SGHVS and FNYEAQ. CDR3 sequence: CASSLAGGGGYTF. CDR3 in DNA: TGTGCCAGCAGCTTAGCAGGGGGTGGTGGCTACACCTTC.

This clonotype was observed a few times. This chain uses TRBV4-2 with TRBJ2-5; tentatively, D is TRBD1 (6 bases). CDR3 length equals 15 residues. Germline assignment: CDR1 LGHNA and CDR2 YNFKEQ. V shed 4 bases and J shed 5 bases, with 17 bases lying between them. For the CDR3, the DNA is TGTGCCAGCAGCCCAGGGGTCCGAGAGGGGGAGACCCAGTACTTC. Translated, it gives CASSPGVREGETQYF.

This clonotype was detected a few times. The V gene is TRBV28, the J gene TRBJ2-7, with D perhaps matching TRBD1 (6 bases). V dropped 2 bases and J dropped 2 bases, with 13 bases sitting between them. CDR1 is MDHEN and CDR2 is SYDVKM in the germline V gene. The CDR3 is 15 amino acids. In DNA form, the CDR3 reads TGTGCCAGCAGTTTACCCGGGACAAGGACCTACGAGCAGTACGTC. Its protein is CASSLPGTRTYEQYV.

There are a few counts of this clonotype. The gene calls are TRBV29-1 and TRBJ1-1; the D gene is possibly TRBD1 (5 bases). Germline V gives CDR1 SQVTM, CDR2 ANQGSEA. This CDR3 has 13 residues. Trimming took 6 bases from V and 0 from J, leaving 11 bases between them. The CDR3 DNA reads TGCAGCGTGACCGGGACGTTGAACACTGAAGCTTTCTTT. This sequence encodes CSVTGTLNTEAFF.

This clonotype was recorded a few times. The CDR3 DNA reads as TGTGCCAGCAGTGAAGCAGCCTATGGCTACACCTTC. This sequence encodes CASSEAAYGYTF. This chain connects TRBV2 to TRBJ1-2, with D uncertain. Trimming took off 0 bases at V and 4 bases at J, with 3 bases between the two ends. In germline, CDR1 is SNHLY, CDR2 FYNNEI. The CDR3 runs 12 residues.

This clonotype was observed a few times. In DNA form, the CDR3 reads TGTGCCAGCAACGACAGGGGTGGGGCCAACGTCCTGACTTTC. Amino acid sequence: CASNDRGGANVLTF. The chain has TRBV7-2 and TRBJ2-6, with 8 bases lining up with TRBD1. Germline V CDR1 and CDR2: SGHTA, FQGNSA. This CDR3 has 14 amino acids. V gave up 7 bases and J gave up 3 bases; unmatched junction bases: 2.

In its sample, this clonotype was seen a few times. The chain joins TRBV2 to TRBJ2-4, with no clear D. Trimming stripped 4 bases from V and 5 bases from J, with 9 bases between. CDR3 size: 13 residues. The germline V gene has CDR1 SNHLY and CDR2 FYNNEI. The CDR3 DNA is TGTGCCAGCAGTGTGACGGCAGAAAACATTCAGTACTTC. It translates to CASSVTAENIQYF.

On this clonotype: One base away lies a much larger clone, so this may be a sequencing read error. This rearrangement joins TRBV6-6 to TRBJ1-1; TRBD1 might be the D (5 bases). The CDR3 loop spans 13 amino acids. The germline V gene has CDR1 MNHNY and CDR2 SVGAGI (reference sequence). The V end lost 6 bases, the J end lost 1 base, and 9 bases lay between the germline ends. CDR3 in DNA: TGTGCCAGCAGATATGACAGGAACACTGAAGCTTTCTTT. This encodes CASRYDRNTEAFF.

The rearrangement joins TRBV20-1 to TRBJ1-4; D is possibly TRBD1 (6 bases). The V gene lost 3 bases and the J gene lost 6 bases, with 11 bases spanning the gap. CDR1 and CDR2 (germline): DFQATT, SNEGSKA (reference sequence). The length of the CDR3 is 13 residues. The CDR3 reads CSARAGGDEKLFF. CDR3 sequence (DNA): TGCAGTGCTAGGGCTGGGGGCGATGAAAAACTGTTTTTT.

This clonotype was recorded a few times. The chain employs TRBV2 and TRBJ2-2; a weak D match, TRBD1 (6 bases). Germline V CDR1 and CDR2: SNHLY, FYNNEI. V shed 4 bases and J shed 9 bases, with 15 bases lying between them. The CDR3 totals 14 residues. The CDR3 reads CASSGLQGERELFF. The CDR3, as DNA: TGTGCCAGCAGTGGGCTACAGGGCGAGAGGGAGCTGTTTTTT.

The chain couples TRBV6-5 to TRBJ1-1; D is undetermined. Trimming took off 6 bases at V and 7 bases at J, with 15 bases between the two ends. Germline loops: CDR1 MNHEY, CDR2 SVGAGI. This CDR3 is 13 amino acids long. In nucleotides, the CDR3 is TGTGCCAGCAGAAGGAGCTGGACGGATGAAGCTTTCTTT. This sequence encodes CASRRSWTDEAFF.

The J gene is TRBJ1-5, the V gene TRBV11-2; 8 nucleotides agree with TRBD1. The CDR3 totals 15 residues. J was trimmed by 4 bases and V by 0 bases; bases with no gene match: 2. Germline CDR1 is SGHAT and CDR2 is FQNNGV. CDR3 region: CASSLEGQANQPQHF. The CDR3, as DNA: TGTGCCAGCAGCTTAGAGGGACAGGCGAATCAGCCCCAGCATTTT.

The chain recombines TRBV20-1 with TRBJ2-3; D is perhaps TRBD1 or TRBD2 (5 bases each). V lost 1 base and J lost 7, with 18 bases in between. Per germline, CDR1 DFQATT and CDR2 SNEGSKA (reference sequence). CDR3 length: 15 residues. CDR3: CSARVPGPGVHTQYF. The CDR3 DNA sequence: TGCAGTGCTAGAGTGCCGGGACCTGGTGTGCATACGCAGTATTTT.

This clonotype was recorded many times. This rearrangement joins TRBV4-2 to TRBJ2-7; 9 positions agree with TRBD1. With V trimmed by 1 base and J by 2 bases, 9 bases remained unmatched. CDR3 length: 17 residues. Looked up from germline, CDR1 is LGHNA and CDR2 is YNFKEQ. The CDR3: CASSQVSGQGGTYEQYF. The CDR3 DNA reads TGTGCCAGCAGCCAAGTGTCGGGACAGGGAGGAACCTACGAGCAGTACTTC.

Ten or more counts support this clonotype. The J gene is TRBJ2-3, the V gene TRBV5-1, with 9 positions matching TRBD2. Trimming took 0 bases from V and 1 from J; bases not matched to a gene: 3. CDR3 length: 16 residues. Germline CDR1 and CDR2: SGHRS and YFSETQ. CDR3 protein: CASSLEVAGGTDTQYF. CDR3 DNA sequence: TGCGCCAGCAGCTTGGAAGTAGCGGGGGGCACAGATACGCAGTATTTT.

The chain carries TRBV27 and TRBJ2-3; TRBD2 agrees at 8 bases. V lost 2 bases, J lost 2 bases, and 6 bases stayed unmatched. CDR1 is MNHEY, CDR2 SMNVEV, per germline (reference sequence). The CDR3 length is 16 residues. As DNA, the CDR3 is TGTGCCAGCAGTTTAAAAGCGGGGGAGTACACAGATACGCAGTATTTT. Protein product: CASSLKAGEYTDTQYF.

The chain carries TRBV21-1 and TRBJ1-4; no DNA check was done on the table's D call, TRBD1. TRBV21-1 counts as a pseudogene. The CDR3 is made up of 15 amino acids. Here the CDR3 DNA reads TGTGCCAGCAGCCCCCGACAGGGAGGGAATGAAAAACTGTTTTTT. Translated, it gives CASSPRQGGNEKLFF.

The chain joins TRBV3-1 to TRBJ1-2; D gene uncertain. Germline CDR1 is LGHDT and CDR2 is YNNKEL (reference sequence). CDR3 length: 12 amino acids. The V end was cut by 4 bases, the J end by 7 bases, with 10 bases between. The CDR3 region has the DNA TGTGCCAGCAGCCTGGAACGGAGTGGCTACACCTTC. Its translation: CASSLERSGYTF.

The chain combines TRBV29-1 with TRBJ2-5; 8 nucleotides line up with TRBD1. Per germline, CDR1 SQVTM and CDR2 ANQGSEA. The CDR3 runs 14 residues. Trimming removed 7 bases from V and 1 base from J; junction bases left unmatched: 8. In DNA, the CDR3 is TGCAGCGCTACCCTCGGGACAGGCCAAGAGACCCAGTACTTC. It codes for CSATLGTGQETQYF.

The chain joins TRBV6-6 to TRBJ2-3; perhaps TRBD1 as D (7 bases). Germline loops: CDR1 MNHNY, CDR2 SVGAGI (reference sequence). The CDR3 loop spans 14 amino acids. Deletions cut 6 bases from V and 2 bases from J, with 12 bases between. DNA of the CDR3: TGTGCCAGCAGGCCAGGGGGGAACACAGATACGCAGTATTTT. Its protein product is CASRPGGNTDTQYF.

This clonotype was counted a few times. The CDR3 loop is CASSLDSGATREQYF. As DNA, the CDR3 is TGTGCCAGCAGCTTAGATAGCGGGGCTACTCGGGAGCAGTACTTC. This sequence joins TRBV11-2 and TRBJ2-7; TRBD2 agrees at 8 bases. This CDR3 comprises 15 residues. CDR1 is SGHAT and CDR2 is FQNNGV in the germline V gene. V trimming: 0 bases; J trimming: 7 bases; junction bases outside the gene matches: 8.

This clonotype occurred a few times. J is TRBJ1-1 and V is TRBV12-3 or TRBV12-4, with D hard to call. V was trimmed by 0 bases and J by 11 bases, leaving 10 bases between them. The CDR3 has 12 residues. The DNA for the CDR3 is TGTGCCAGCAGTTTAGCGAATAATTGGGCTTTCTTT. Its protein product is CASSLANNWAFF.

V gene TRBV10-3 combines with J gene TRBJ1-2; D gene uncertain. Trimming cost V 1 base and J 5 bases, with 5 bases left between them. The CDR3 loop spans 12 amino acids. Germline CDR1 ENHRY, CDR2 SYGVKD. DNA of the CDR3: TGTGCCATCAGTGAGTACGAATATGGCTACACCTTC. This codes for CAISEYEYGYTF.

The V gene is TRBV5-1, the J gene TRBJ2-3; no clear D. Germline V gene lookup returns CDR1 SGHRS and CDR2 YFSETQ. There are 15 residues in the CDR3. The V end lost 0 bases, the J end lost 0 bases, and 8 bases lay between the germline ends. For the CDR3, the DNA is TGCGCCAGCAGCTTGGACGGCACTAGCACAGATACGCAGTATTTT. It translates to CASSLDGTSTDTQYF.

The chain carries TRBV4-1 and TRBJ1-1; TRBD1 agrees at 7 bases. Germline CDR1 MGHRA, CDR2 YSYEKL. Germline trimming cut 0 bases from V and 4 bases from J; bases unmatched to any gene: 2. This CDR3 comprises 14 residues. CDR3 sequence (DNA): TGCGCCAGCAGCCAAGAGACAGGGCCCACTGAAGCTTTCTTT. Amino acid sequence: CASSQETGPTEAFF.

This rearrangement joins TRBV6-2 or TRBV6-3 to TRBJ2-2; D gene unclear. Germline V CDR1 and CDR2: MNHEY, SVGEGT. Trimming shortened V by 8 bases and J by 8 bases, and 12 bases separated the two germline ends. The CDR3 is 12 residues long. The DNA of the CDR3 is TGTGCCAGCGGGCAAGGGATGGGGGAGCTGTTTTTT. This encodes CASGQGMGELFF.